The rows below give T cell receptor beta chains drawn from one sample of a study of T cell responses to AZD1222 COVID-19 vaccine. The data were produced by immunoSEQ multiplex PCR, yet TCRdb's version contains in-frame clones alone and is incomplete. The profile shows tens of thousands of clones, about three quarters of them singletons. Specimen: peripheral blood, collected on day 0 of AZD1222 vaccination. The receptors come from an adult in good health. CDR3s include the opening cysteine and the closing phenylalanine or tryptophan. The order of the fields is J gene, V gene, D gene, clone size, CDR3 DNA, CDR3 protein. The D gene is left open where the match is weak. The size of a clone is reported for some rows only, either as once, few or many, or as a class for expanded clones.

TRBJ2-1 | TRBV5-1 | TRBD1 | . | TGCGCCAGCAGCTTGGGTGGGACAGGGACCAATGAGCAGTTCTTC | CASSLGGTGTNEQFF
TRBJ1-2 | TRBV7-2 | . | . | TGTGCCAGCAGTAGGGACTTGGGGGGAAGTCGGAGTGGCTACACCTTC | CASSRDLGGSRSGYTF
TRBJ2-7 | TRBV12-3/TRBV12-4 | . | . | TGTGCCAGCAGTTTAGTTCCTAACGAGCAGTACTTC | CASSLVPNEQYF
TRBJ2-7 | TRBV6-5 | TRBD1 | . | TGTGCCAGCAGTATAGACCGGGACAGGAACATGAACTTC | CASSIDRDRNMNF
TRBJ1-5 | TRBV7-6 | TRBD1 | once | TGTGCCAGCAGCTTAGTCAGGGCGGACCAGGGGGGGCCCCAGCATTTT | CASSLVRADQGGPQHF
TRBJ2-7 | TRBV11-2 | . | . | TGTGCCAGCAGCTTAGGTCTCCAACCCGCCCTTTACTACGAGCAGTACTTC | CASSLGLQPALYYEQYF
TRBJ1-6 | TRBV19 | . | . | TGTGCCAGTAGTTTCGGACACATTCGGAATTCACCCCTCCACTTT | CASSFGHIRNSPLHF
TRBJ1-2 | TRBV6-5 | . | . | TGTGCCAGCAGTTACGACAGGTTGGAGGGCTACACCTTC | CASSYDRLEGYTF
TRBJ2-5 | TRBV7-2 | . | . | TGTGCCAGCAGCCAATCAATAGCGGTCCAAGAGACCCAGTACTTC | CASSQSIAVQETQYF
TRBJ2-7 | TRBV29-1 | . | . | TGCAGCGCCGGGTACAGGTTTCCTTCCTACGAGCAGTACTTC | CSAGYRFPSYEQYF
TRBJ2-5 | TRBV28 | TRBD1 | . | TGTGCCAGCAGTTCTACGGGACAGGGGCTGACAGAGACCCAGTACTTC | CASSSTGQGLTETQYF
TRBJ2-2 | TRBV18 | TRBD1 | . | TGTGCCAGCTCACCGGGACAGGCGCTAACCGGGGAGCTGTTTTTT | CASSPGQALTGELFF
TRBJ2-2 | TRBV4-2 | . | . | TGTGCCAGCAGCCAAGATCTAGGGGGGAAGGGCGGGGAGCTGTTTTTT | CASSQDLGGKGGELFF
TRBJ2-7 | TRBV30 | . | . | TGTGCCTGGAGCGTCCGGTGGATGGGCGAGCAGTACTTC | CAWSVRWMGEQYF
TRBJ1-2 | TRBV11-3 | . | few | TGTGCCAGCAGCTTACAGGGCGACTATGGCTACACCTTC | CASSLQGDYGYTF
TRBJ1-2 | TRBV28 | . | . | TGTGCCAGCAGAATCAGGACAGTCGGGGAAGGCTACACCTTC | CASRIRTVGEGYTF
TRBJ1-5 | TRBV21-1 | . | . | TGTGCCAGCAGCGATCACAGGGATTTCCCAAATCAGCCCCAGCATTTT | CASSDHRDFPNQPQHF
TRBJ2-7 | TRBV11-2 | . | . | TGTGCCAGCAGCTTAGAGGTCGTATTCGGGGAGCAGTACTTC | CASSLEVVFGEQYF
TRBJ1-1 | TRBV20-1 | . | . | TGCAGTGCAGAGGACCGGACTGAAGCTTTCTTT | CSAEDRTEAFF